This T cell receptor beta chain is from a study of blood T cell repertoires in COVID-19. On the study more broadly: T cells, B-cell-depleted T cells, or PBMCs provided the cDNA or gDNA that served as material.

Germline V gene data show CDR1 as MNHEY and CDR2 as SMNVEV (reference sequence). V was clipped by 8 bases and J by 4 bases, with 14 bases between them. The length of the CDR3 is 13 residues. This clone was found a few times. As handled by the study authors: Reference gene primers were amplified, and this amplification served to estimate nucleated cell counts. Assay: immunoSEQ multiplex PCR; the TCRdb copy retains only in-frame clones and omits some. V and J calls and clone size come straight from that table; D and trimming were deduced from the DNA. The data contain fewer than 70,000 clones, around 89% of them singletons.

This receptor was identified in a man in his fifties with acute or convalescent COVID-19. What was sequenced was peripheral blood. This chain connects TRBV27 to TRBJ1-1; D remains ambiguous. CDR3 sequence (DNA): TGTGCCAGCGGGGAGTATCGGGGCACTGAAGCTTTCTTT. This gives the protein CASGEYRGTEAFF.